Listed below are T cell receptor beta chains from one sample, sequenced in a study of cytotoxic CD8 clonotypes in ibrutinib-treated CLL. Some clones are missing from TCRdb's copy, which holds only in-frame ones; the method was immunoSEQ multiplex PCR. The sample gives some 70,000 clones, 68% of which show up once; 4.5% to 6% is in the top ten. The sequencing used PBMCs, collected after 12 months of ibrutinib treatment. Source of these receptors: a human donor with chronic lymphocytic leukemia. The CDR3 runs from the conserved cysteine through the conserved F or W. A D gene is named only where the DNA matches it firmly. Expanded clones get a size class; other rows say once, few or many, or leave the size out.

TRBV28	-	TRBJ1-2	-	CASSFGLYPGYTF	TGTGCCAGCAGTTTCGGTCTATACCCTGGCTACACCTTC
TRBV6-5	once	TRBJ2-7	-	CASSYSRDGEQYF	TGTGCCAGCAGTTACTCCAGGGATGGCGAGCAGTACTTC
TRBV28	once	TRBJ2-5	-	CASSLEETQYF	TGTGCCAGCAGTTTGGAAGAGACCCAGTACTTC
TRBV27	-	TRBJ1-1	-	CASMSAYTEAFF	TGTGCCAGCATGTCGGCGTACACTGAAGCTTTCTTT
TRBV6-6	-	TRBJ1-5	TRBD1	CASRGRTGGNQPQHF	TGTGCCAGCAGAGGTAGGACAGGGGGCAATCAGCCCCAGCATTTT
TRBV20-1	once	TRBJ2-5	-	CSAQVQETQYF	TGCAGTGCCCAGGTCCAAGAGACCCAGTACTTC
TRBV18	-	TRBJ2-5	-	CASSPPGQPAVGTQYF	TGTGCCAGCTCACCGCCGGGACAACCGGCGGTAGGAACCCAGTACTTC
TRBV2	-	TRBJ2-2	TRBD2	CASSKLAGANTGELFF	TGTGCCAGCAGCAAATTAGCGGGGGCCAACACCGGGGAGCTGTTTTTT
TRBV9	-	TRBJ1-4	-	CASSVAGEKLFF	TGTGCCAGCAGCGTAGCGGGTGAAAAACTGTTTTTT
TRBV7-9	once	TRBJ2-5	-	CASSLWASIRHQETQYF	TGTGCCAGCAGCTTATGGGCATCGATACGGCACCAAGAGACCCAGTACTTC
TRBV18	-	TRBJ1-1	-	CASSPGRANTEAFF	TGTGCCAGCTCACCGGGACGAGCGAACACTGAAGCTTTCTTT
TRBV5-6	few	TRBJ2-7	-	CASSPTFNYEQYF	TGTGCCAGCAGCCCAACGTTCAACTACGAGCAGTACTTC
TRBV5-1	once	TRBJ2-5	TRBD2	CASSWGLGNQETQYF	TGCGCCAGCAGCTGGGGACTAGGTAACCAAGAGACCCAGTACTTC
TRBV6-1	once	TRBJ1-6	-	CASSEGYSPLHF	TGTGCCAGCAGTGAGGGGTATTCACCCCTCCACTTT
TRBV19	-	TRBJ2-7	-	CASSTYREAEQYF	TGTGCCAGTAGTACTTACAGGGAAGCCGAGCAGTACTTC
TRBV2	few	TRBJ2-7	-	CASSEAFVSSYEQYF	TGTGCCAGCAGTGAAGCGTTCGTCAGCTCCTACGAGCAGTACTTC
TRBV7-9	once	TRBJ1-2	-	CASSFSNRANYGYTF	TGTGCCAGCAGCTTCAGTAACAGGGCTAACTATGGCTACACCTTC
TRBV29-1	-	TRBJ2-7	-	CSAFGEPAYEQYF	TGCAGCGCGTTCGGCGAGCCGGCCTACGAGCAGTACTTC
TRBV19	many	TRBJ2-2	-	CASSIGITGELFF	TGTGCCAGTAGTATAGGGATCACCGGGGAGCTGTTTTTT
TRBV27	-	TRBJ2-7	-	CASSLSRDKGLTFYF	TGTGCCAGCAGTTTATCTCGCGATAAAGGGCTTACGTTTTACTTC
TRBV5-1	once	TRBJ1-4	TRBD1	CASSLTDRGIEKLFF	TGCGCCAGCAGCTTGACCGACAGGGGGATTGAAAAACTGTTTTTT
TRBV10-2	-	TRBJ1-5	TRBD1	CASSPMTGTRLNQPQHF	TGCGCCAGCAGCCCTATGACAGGGACCAGACTCAATCAGCCCCAGCATTTT
TRBV7-6	-	TRBJ2-1	TRBD2	CASSPSSGGNNEQFF	TGTGCCAGCAGCCCGAGCAGCGGGGGAAACAATGAGCAGTTCTTC
TRBV5-4	-	TRBJ2-3	-	CASSPNRRGGRGTDTQYF	TGTGCCAGCAGCCCAAACAGGAGGGGGGGCCGAGGCACAGATACGCAGTATTTT
TRBV30	-	TRBJ1-1	TRBD1	CAWRTTKQGAAEAFF	TGTGCCTGGAGGACCACAAAACAGGGGGCTGCTGAAGCTTTCTTT
TRBV28	-	TRBJ2-7	TRBD1	CASVTGDSTSYEQYF	TGTGCCAGCGTGACTGGGGACAGTACCTCCTACGAGCAGTACTTC
TRBV5-1	-	TRBJ2-1	TRBD2	CASSRRLAGGPVNEQFF	TGCGCCAGCAGCCGGAGACTAGCGGGGGGGCCGGTAAATGAGCAGTTCTTC
TRBV9	few	TRBJ2-7	-	CASSGARGPYEQYF	TGTGCCAGCAGCGGTGCGCGGGGTCCGTACGAGCAGTACTTC
TRBV7-2	-	TRBJ2-5	-	CASSLGQETQYF	TGTGCCAGCAGCTTAGGGCAAGAGACCCAGTACTTC
TRBV7-9	few	TRBJ2-7	TRBD1	CASSLWGTGGSNSYEQYF	TGTGCCAGCAGCTTATGGGGTACAGGGGGCTCTAACTCCTACGAGCAGTACTTC
TRBV10-1	-	TRBJ2-7	-	CASRSDPWYEQYF	TGCGCCAGCAGGAGCGACCCGTGGTACGAGCAGTACTTC
TRBV7-2	-	TRBJ1-5	-	CASSLAFTGNSNQPQHF	TGTGCCAGCAGCTTAGCGTTTACAGGGAATAGCAATCAGCCCCAGCATTTT
TRBV7-8	-	TRBJ1-5	-	CATHRGGASNQPQHF	TGTGCCACACATCGAGGGGGAGCTAGCAATCAGCCCCAGCATTTT
TRBV5-1	once	TRBJ2-5	-	CASSPGTQETQYF	TGCGCCAGCAGCCCAGGGACCCAAGAGACCCAGTACTTC
TRBV29-1	once	TRBJ2-3	-	CSVNRQSTDTQYF	TGCAGCGTCAACCGACAGAGCACAGATACGCAGTATTTT
TRBV5-4	-	TRBJ2-1	-	CASSLEYEQFF	TGTGCCAGCAGCCTAGAATACGAGCAGTTCTTC
TRBV5-5	once	TRBJ1-3	-	CASSLSPFSGNTIYF	TGTGCCAGCAGCTTATCTCCCTTCTCTGGAAACACCATATATTTT
TRBV18	-	TRBJ2-2	-	CASSPAGHRELFF	TGTGCCAGCTCCCCCGCCGGCCACCGGGAGCTGTTTTTT
TRBV10-3	-	TRBJ1-2	TRBD1	CAISESDRGNYGYTF	TGTGCCATCAGTGAGTCGGACAGGGGGAACTATGGCTACACCTTC
TRBV7-2	-	TRBJ2-5	TRBD1	CASSLGGQTQETQYF	TGTGCCAGCAGCTTAGGGGGACAGACCCAAGAGACCCAGTACTTC
TRBV10-3	-	TRBJ1-1	TRBD1	CASEGQGGSTEAFF	TGTGCCAGCGAGGGACAGGGTGGGAGCACTGAAGCTTTCTTT
TRBV11-2	few	TRBJ1-1	TRBD1	CASSPRPGTGEAFF	TGTGCCAGCAGCCCCCGTCCCGGGACAGGGGAAGCTTTCTTT
TRBV19	medium-sized	TRBJ2-3	TRBD1	CASRLGQNTDTQYF	TGTGCCAGTAGGTTGGGACAGAACACAGATACGCAGTATTTT
TRBV2	-	TRBJ1-2	-	CASSLWDGYTF	TGTGCCAGCAGCCTGTGGGACGGCTACACCTTC
TRBV30	-	TRBJ2-7	-	CAWSSGELHEQYF	TGTGCCTGGAGTAGCGGTGAGCTCCACGAGCAGTACTTC
TRBV18	-	TRBJ1-1	-	CASSPPSRVKAFF	TGTGCCAGCTCACCACCGTCCAGGGTGAAAGCTTTCTTT
TRBV6-5	once	TRBJ1-1	TRBD1	CASSLRQGRSFF	TGTGCCAGCAGTCTCCGACAGGGAAGGTCTTTCTTT
TRBV27	-	TRBJ2-3	TRBD2	CASRSSGGADTQYF	TGTGCCAGCAGATCCAGCGGGGGGGCAGATACGCAGTATTTT
TRBV18	-	TRBJ1-2	TRBD1	CASSPKTGGAFYGYTF	TGTGCCAGCTCACCGAAAACAGGGGGCGCCTTCTATGGCTACACCTTC
TRBV11-2	-	TRBJ2-2	-	CASSLRLDGNTGELFF	TGTGCCAGCAGCCTGCGCCTCGACGGGAACACCGGGGAGCTGTTTTTT
TRBV11-3	once	TRBJ2-1	TRBD2	CASSFASGGSGEEQFF	TGTGCCAGCAGCTTCGCCTCCGGGGGGTCGGGCGAAGAGCAGTTCTTC
TRBV27	-	TRBJ1-2	-	CASSLVEGGVPYGYTF	TGTGCCAGCAGTTTAGTAGAAGGAGGGGTCCCCTATGGCTACACCTTC
TRBV6-6	-	TRBJ1-5	-	CASNPRTDSNQPQHF	TGTGCCAGCAATCCTAGGACAGATAGCAATCAGCCCCAGCATTTT